Below are 5 T cell receptor beta chains sequenced from a single sample in a study of neurological immune-mediated disorders. TCRdb called the 5' RACE reads again in MiXCR, with one record for every CDR3 protein. The sample lists 50,000 to 80,000 distinct CDR3 sequences, about 4.9% occurring once. The sequenced sample consisted of PBMCs. All receptors derive from a man in his thirties or forties with multiple sclerosis.

This clonotype has a count of ten or more. The chain employs TRBV2 and TRBJ1-1; weak D call: TRBD1 (5 bases). From germline, CDR1 is SNHLY and CDR2 FYNNEI. This CDR3 comprises 14 residues. The V end lost 0 bases, the J end lost 3 bases, and 8 bases lay between the germline ends. CDR3 nucleotide sequence: TGTGCCAGCAGTGAAGCTGTGGGGGACACTGAAGCTTTCTTT. It is translated as CASSEAVGDTEAFF. The full variable domain, its missing parts supplied by reference TRBV2 and TRBJ1-1, is EPEVTQTPSHQVTQMGQEVILRCVPISNHLYFYWYRQILGQKVEFLVSFYNNEISEKSEIFDDQFSVERPDGSNFTLKIRSTKLEDSAMYFCASSEAVGDTEAFFGQGTRLTVV.

At least ten counts were recorded for this clonotype. V gene TRBV7-2 combines with J gene TRBJ1-2, with 8 positions matching TRBD1. There are 15 residues in the CDR3. After removal of 1 base from V and 8 bases from J, the junction contained 9 bases not matched to a gene. Germline CDR1 SGHTA, CDR2 FQGNSA. CDR3 residues: CASSLGGETGAGYTF. The CDR3 coding sequence is TGTGCCAGCAGCTTAGGAGGGGAGACAGGGGCCGGCTACACCTTC.

This clonotype showed up many times. CDR3 sequence (DNA): TGTGCCAGCAGACCGGGGGGAACCGGGGAGCTGTTTTTT. Protein: CASRPGGTGELFF. The chain combines TRBV9 with TRBJ2-2; 7 bases are shared with TRBD2. This CDR3 is 13 amino acids long. V shed 5 bases, J shed 5 bases, and the junction held 3 bases outside the gene matches. Per the germline V gene, CDR1 is SGDLS and CDR2 is YYNGEE.

The rearrangement uses TRBV20-1 and TRBJ1-2; 7 bases agree with TRBD1. The germline V gene has CDR1 DFQATT and CDR2 SNEGSKA (reference sequence). The CDR3 has 14 amino acids. V was clipped by 6 bases and J by 3 bases; unmatched bases: 10. The CDR3 here is CSARKIGGDYGYTF. In nucleotides, the CDR3 is TGCAGTGCGAGGAAGATAGGGGGCGACTATGGCTACACCTTC.

The chain is built from TRBV20-1 and TRBJ1-4; D not resolved. The CDR3 sequence is 13 residues long. Trimming stripped 2 bases from V and 4 bases from J, with 8 bases between. Germline-derived CDR1 and CDR2 are DFQATT and SNEGSKA (reference sequence). The CDR3 DNA is TGCAGTGCTAGATCTGGGGTTAATGAAAAACTGTTTTTT. It is translated as CSARSGVNEKLFF.